These T cell receptor beta chains were read from a single sample in a study of T-cell memory formation after mild COVID-19. TCRdb used MiXCR to reprocess the 5' RACE reads, holding one entry per CDR3 protein. The data hold around 500,000 distinct CDR3 sequences, with over 15% observed a single time. The sample comprised PBMCs or a T cell subset sorted from them (not recorded which). The source is an adult woman who had mild COVID-19 (a few samples of this study predate the infection). Cell type and time point are not known. CDR3s include the opening cysteine and the closing phenylalanine or tryptophan. The D gene is left open where the match is weak. A row's size may be missing; if present it is once, few, many or a size class.

clone size,CDR3 length,V gene,J gene,D gene,CDR3 DNA,CDR3 protein
many,14,TRBV5-5,TRBJ2-7,TRBD1,TGTGCCAGCAGTACCGGGACAGGAACCTACGAGCAGTACTTC,CASSTGTGTYEQYF
NA,16,TRBV14,TRBJ2-7,TRBD2,TGTGCCAGCAGCCGCCTTGGACTAGCGGGAGCGCACGAGCAGTACTTC,CASSRLGLAGAHEQYF
few,10,TRBV20-1,TRBJ1-2,NA,TGCAGTGCTAGAGAGGGGGGCTACACCTTC,CSAREGGYTF
NA,15,TRBV4-3,TRBJ2-7,NA,TGCGCCAGCAGCCAGTATGATGGTATGACCTACGAGCAGTACTTC,CASSQYDGMTYEQYF
few,14,TRBV21-1,TRBJ2-5,NA,TGTGCCAGCAGCAGGCGCGCAGTTCAAGAGACCCAGTACTTC,CASSRRAVQETQYF
NA,15,TRBV19,TRBJ1-6,NA,TGTGCCAGTAGTATGCTCAGGGTCGTCAATTCACCCCTCCACTTT,CASSMLRVVNSPLHF
few,15,TRBV15,TRBJ1-2,NA,TGTGCCACCAGCAGAGAGGCGGGGGCGGCCTATGGCTACACCTTC,CATSREAGAAYGYTF
few,13,TRBV5-1,TRBJ1-1,NA,TGCGCCAGCAGCTTGGCAGGGGCCCCTGAAGCTTTCTTT,CASSLAGAPEAFF
NA,15,TRBV4-2,TRBJ2-7,NA,TGTGCCAGCAGCCTAGCCCGGGACATATCCTACGAGCAGTACTTC,CASSLARDISYEQYF
few,15,TRBV19,TRBJ2-3,NA,TGTGCCAGTAGTATATTGGGACTCGAGACAGATACGCAGTATTTT,CASSILGLETDTQYF
NA,14,TRBV12-3/TRBV12-4,TRBJ1-2,TRBD1,TGTGCCAGCAGCCACAGGGGGCGTGATGGTGGCTACACCTTC,CASSHRGRDGGYTF
NA,12,TRBV25-1,TRBJ2-7,TRBD1,TGTGCCAGCAGTGAGCCAGGGGGCGAGCAGTACTTC,CASSEPGGEQYF
many,12,TRBV5-1,TRBJ2-1,NA,TGCGCCAGCAGCTTGGGAGACAATGAGCAGTTCTTC,CASSLGDNEQFF
few,15,TRBV4-3,TRBJ2-7,NA,TGCGCCAGCAGCCAAGATATTGGCGGGGTCTACGAGCAGTACTTC,CASSQDIGGVYEQYF
NA,13,TRBV12-3/TRBV12-4,TRBJ2-7,TRBD1,TGTGCCAGTGCTGGACAGGTCGGCTACGAGCAGTACTTC,CASAGQVGYEQYF
few,17,TRBV7-9,TRBJ2-2,TRBD2,TGTGCCAGCAGCCCGGGACTAGCGGGGGACCTCACCGGGGAGCTGTTTTTT,CASSPGLAGDLTGELFF
NA,15,TRBV5-1,TRBJ2-1,NA,TGCGCCAGCAGCTTGGTTAGCACAGTCTACAATGAGCAGTTCTTC,CASSLVSTVYNEQFF
NA,13,TRBV9,TRBJ2-7,NA,TGTGCCAGCAGCCCTCATAATTCCTACGAGCAGTACTTC,CASSPHNSYEQYF
few,14,TRBV5-1,TRBJ2-3,NA,TGCGCCAGCAAAATAGCGGACCTCACAGATACGCAGTATTTT,CASKIADLTDTQYF
NA,16,TRBV5-1,TRBJ2-7,TRBD2,TGCGCCAGCAGCTTGAGGGCTACTAGCGGGACTCACGAGCAGTACTTC,CASSLRATSGTHEQYF
NA,16,TRBV19,TRBJ1-3,NA,TGTGCCAGTAGTATTCTCGGGGCAGTCTCTGGAAACACCATATATTTT,CASSILGAVSGNTIYF
few,16,TRBV28,TRBJ2-5,TRBD1,TGTGCCAGCAGTTTATTGGATGGGCGCCCAGGGGGGACCCAGTACTTC,CASSLLDGRPGGTQYF
NA,15,TRBV5-1,TRBJ1-2,NA,TGCGCCAGCATCCTCGGGACCGAGACTAACTATGGCTACACCTTC,CASILGTETNYGYTF
NA,14,TRBV7-9,TRBJ2-3,TRBD2,TGTGCCAGTTCTGCTAGCGGGAGGACAGATACGCAGTATTTT,CASSASGRTDTQYF
many,14,TRBV7-2,TRBJ2-1,TRBD1,TGTGCCAGCAGCGAGGGACAGCCATACAATGAGCAGTTCTTC,CASSEGQPYNEQFF
NA,18,TRBV29-1,TRBJ1-2,NA,TGCAGCGTTGACGGACCAAAGGGTGATTGGGGGGCTAACTATGGCTACACCTTC,CSVDGPKGDWGANYGYTF
few,17,TRBV7-3,TRBJ2-1,NA,TGTGCCAGCAGCTTAAACTCCCCGGGACAATTATACAATGAGCAGTTCTTC,CASSLNSPGQLYNEQFF
few,16,TRBV7-9,TRBJ1-2,NA,TGTGCCAGCAGCTTTGTGTCAGCTAATTCCCGCTATGGCTACACCTTC,CASSFVSANSRYGYTF
NA,13,TRBV5-5,TRBJ2-7,NA,TGTGCCAGCAGCACACAGGGTCCCTACGAGCAGTACTTC,CASSTQGPYEQYF
few,12,TRBV29-1,TRBJ2-7,NA,TGCAGCGTTCAAAGCCTAGCCTACGAGCAGTACTTC,CSVQSLAYEQYF
NA,11,TRBV10-3,TRBJ2-1,NA,TGTGCCATCAGTGCGGACAGAGAGCAGTTCTTC,CAISADREQFF
NA,12,TRBV6-1,TRBJ2-1,NA,TGTGCCATAAGGGAGAGGGGGAATGAGCAGTTCTTC,CAIRERGNEQFF
few,12,TRBV20-1,TRBJ2-7,TRBD1,TGCAGTGCTAGATCCAGGGGGCGGGAGCAGTACTTC,CSARSRGREQYF
few,13,TRBV5-1,TRBJ2-1,NA,TGCGCCAGCAGCTTGGACCTTGGGAATGAGCAGTTCTTC,CASSLDLGNEQFF
few,17,TRBV7-3,TRBJ2-6,TRBD1,TGTGCCAGCAGCTCCGGACAGGGGTTGGGGGGGGCCAACGTCCTGACTTTC,CASSSGQGLGGANVLTF
NA,16,TRBV19,TRBJ2-5,TRBD2,TGTGCCAGTAGTCTGGGACTAGCGGCCTCTCAAGAGACCCAGTACTTC,CASSLGLAASQETQYF
many,14,TRBV21-1,TRBJ2-7,NA,TGTGCCAGCAGCAAAGGGACTAAAAATTACGAGCAGTACTTC,CASSKGTKNYEQYF
NA,14,TRBV6-6,TRBJ2-1,TRBD1,TGTGCCAGCAGTTACCGACAGGGCACCAATGAGCAGTTCTTC,CASSYRQGTNEQFF
few,13,TRBV24-1,TRBJ2-1,TRBD1,TGTGCCACCAGTGACCGACAGGGCAATGAGCAGTTCTTC,CATSDRQGNEQFF
few,14,TRBV20-1,TRBJ1-6,NA,TGCACCGCCAGCTTGGGGTCCTATAATTCACCCCTCCACTTT,CTASLGSYNSPLHF
NA,15,TRBV5-1,TRBJ2-1,NA,TGCGCCAGCAGCCTTCCGGGACTCGAAACCAATGAGCAGTTCTTC,CASSLPGLETNEQFF
few,14,TRBV29-1,TRBJ1-2,TRBD1,TGCAGCGTGGATTCAGGGGGGACTAACTATGGCTACACCTTC,CSVDSGGTNYGYTF
NA,16,TRBV14,TRBJ2-3,NA,TGTGCCAGCAGCCAAGCCACCGGACGGGGCCAGGATACGCAGTATTTT,CASSQATGRGQDTQYF
many,13,TRBV9,TRBJ2-1,TRBD2,TGTGCCAGCACCTCTCTTAGCGGGGGAGAGCAGTTCTTC,CASTSLSGGEQFF
few,15,TRBV9,TRBJ2-3,NA,TGTGCCAGCAGCGTAGTCCCGGGAGGCACAGATACGCAGTATTTT,CASSVVPGGTDTQYF
NA,15,TRBV6-2/TRBV6-3,TRBJ2-1,TRBD2,TGTGCCAGCAGCCCCGGTAGCGGGAGGGCCATTGAGCAGTTCTTC,CASSPGSGRAIEQFF
NA,15,TRBV5-1,TRBJ2-3,TRBD2,TGCGCCAGCAGCCCCGGACTAGCGGAAGAAGATACGCAGTATTTT,CASSPGLAEEDTQYF
few,15,TRBV6-5,TRBJ1-2,NA,TGTGCCAGCAGTTACGGAGTTACGGGCGGCTATGGCTACACCTTC,CASSYGVTGGYGYTF
many,16,TRBV12-3/TRBV12-4,TRBJ2-1,NA,TGTGCCAGCAGTCCCCTATCCCACGTCTCCTACAATGAGCAGTTCTTC,CASSPLSHVSYNEQFF
few,12,TRBV29-1,TRBJ1-2,NA,TGCAGCGTCGTGACAGGCCTCTATGGCTACACCTTC,CSVVTGLYGYTF
once,14,TRBV15,TRBJ2-4,NA,TGTGCCACCAGCCGCGGGTTAGCCAAAAACATTCAGTACTTC,CATSRGLAKNIQYF
NA,13,TRBV7-2,TRBJ2-5,NA,TGTGCCAGCAGCTTGTGGAACCGAGAGACCCAGTACTTC,CASSLWNRETQYF
NA,15,TRBV6-2/TRBV6-3,TRBJ2-7,TRBD1,TGTGCCAGCAGCGACGGACAGGGGGTACTCTACGAGCAGTACTTC,CASSDGQGVLYEQYF
few,15,TRBV6-5,TRBJ1-1,NA,TGTGCCAGCAGTTACTCGAATGTTGCGGGGACTGAAGCTTTCTTT,CASSYSNVAGTEAFF
few,14,TRBV20-1,TRBJ1-1,NA,TGCAGTGCTAGAGATTCCATCCGGAACACTGAAGCTTTCTTT,CSARDSIRNTEAFF